Presented here are 27 T cell receptor beta chains from one specimen sequenced in a study of blood T cell repertoires in COVID-19. Sequenced by immunoSEQ multiplex PCR; TCRdb stores in-frame clones only, minus some. Of around 57,000 clones listed, roughly 90% are singletons. Specimen: peripheral blood. These receptors all come from a man aged 50-60 years with acute or convalescent COVID-19.

The chain joins TRBV9 to TRBJ2-3, with D possibly being TRBD1 (6 bases). Germline values: CDR1 SGDLS, CDR2 YYNGEE. The V end lost 4 bases, the J end lost 2 bases, and 17 bases lay between the germline ends. CDR3 length equals 16 residues. CDR3: CASSLQGSGNTDTQYF. CDR3 sequence (DNA): TGTGCCAGCAGCCTACAGGGATCCGGGAACACAGATACGCAGTATTTT.

The chain combines TRBV7-2 with TRBJ2-3, with 8 bases lining up with TRBD2. V was pared by 1 base and J by 4 bases, with 7 bases of the junction left unmatched. CDR3 length: 16 amino acids. CDR1 and CDR2 from the germline V gene are SGHTA and FQGNSA. CDR3 in amino acids: CASSLVAGGYADTQYF. The CDR3 DNA sequence: TGTGCCAGCAGCTTAGTGGCGGGAGGATATGCAGATACGCAGTATTTT.

The J gene is TRBJ2-7, the V gene TRBV4-1, with a possible D match to TRBD2 (5 bases). Trimming pared 0 bases from V and 2 bases from J, leaving 11 bases between. This CDR3 has 15 residues. Germline assignment: CDR1 MGHRA and CDR2 YSYEKL. As DNA, the CDR3 is TGCGCCAGCAGCCAAGATCTGGGAGAAACCTACGAGCAGTACTTC. As protein: CASSQDLGETYEQYF.

The sample holds one count of this clone. This sequence joins TRBV19 and TRBJ2-1, with 10 bases lining up with TRBD2. CDR3 size: 18 residues. Germline assignment: CDR1 LNHDA and CDR2 SQIVND (reference sequence). V shed 3 bases and J 0 bases; nucleotides not matched to a gene: 8. CDR3 region: CASSILAGVSSSYNEQFF. CDR3 DNA: TGTGCCAGTAGTATTCTAGCGGGAGTGTCGAGCTCCTACAATGAGCAGTTCTTC.

This clone was seen just once. The chain couples TRBV18 to TRBJ2-7; 7 nucleotides agree with TRBD1. CDR1 is KGHSH and CDR2 is LQKENI in the germline V gene. There are 15 residues in the CDR3. The J segment lost 0 bases and the V segment lost 0 bases, leaving 2 bases of the junction unmatched. CDR3 sequence reads: CASSPPKGASYEQYF. Written as DNA, the CDR3 is TGTGCCAGCTCACCACCGAAGGGGGCCTCCTACGAGCAGTACTTC.

This chain joins TRBV6-5 and TRBJ1-2; D remains ambiguous. The CDR3 sequence is 14 residues long. V lost 4 bases to trimming and J lost 2 bases, with 11 bases between them. Per the germline V gene, CDR1 is MNHEY and CDR2 is SVGAGI. DNA for the CDR3: TGTGCCAGCAGTTCCCCTATTCCGAACTATGGCTACACCTTC. Translated: CASSSPIPNYGYTF.

The chain couples TRBV6-2 or TRBV6-3 to TRBJ1-4; D may be TRBD1 (6 bases). The V end was cut by 4 bases, the J end by 8 bases, with 8 bases between. Germline loops: CDR1 MNHEY, CDR2 SVGEGT. The length of the CDR3 is 12 residues. This CDR3 reads CASSLDREKLFF. CDR3 bases: TGTGCCAGCAGTTTGGACAGAGAAAAACTGTTTTTT.

The rearrangement joins TRBV5-1 to TRBJ2-6; 8 bases map to TRBD1. The germline V gene has CDR1 SGHRS and CDR2 YFSETQ. J gave up 0 bases and V 4 bases, and 3 bases lay outside the gene matches. This CDR3 is built from 16 residues. The CDR3 sequence: CASSATGGSGANVLTF. As DNA, the CDR3 is TGCGCCAGCAGCGCCACAGGGGGCTCTGGGGCCAACGTCCTGACTTTC. The full variable domain, its missing parts supplied by reference TRBV5-1 and TRBJ2-6, is KAGVTQTPRYLIKTRGQQVTLSCSPISGHRSVSWYQQTPGQGLQFLFEYFSETQRNKGNFPGRFSGRQFSNSRSEMNVSTLELGDSALYLCASSATGGSGANVLTFGAGSRLTVL.

This clone was recorded only once. The rearrangement uses TRBV19 and TRBJ1-2, with a possible D match to TRBD1 (6 bases). Germline CDR1 is LNHDA and CDR2 is SQIVND (reference sequence). Trimming pared 2 bases from V and 5 bases from J, leaving 12 bases between. This CDR3 is 14 amino acids long. CDR3 DNA: TGTGCCAGTAGTATAATGGGGGCTTGGTATGGCTACACCTTC. This encodes CASSIMGAWYGYTF.

The rearrangement uses TRBV5-1 and TRBJ2-4; 9 bases fit TRBD1. V gave up 4 bases and J gave up 0 bases; unmatched junction bases: 5. Germline-derived CDR1 and CDR2 are SGHRS and YFSETQ. CDR3 length: 16 amino acids. CDR3 amino acids: CASSKDRGLAKNIQYF. As DNA, the CDR3 is TGCGCCAGCAGCAAGGACAGGGGCCTAGCCAAAAACATTCAGTACTTC.

This clone was seen a single time. The chain carries TRBV11-3 and TRBJ2-2, with TRBD1 as a possible D gene (5 bases). The length of the CDR3 is 13 residues. Germline V gene sequence: CDR1 SGHNT, CDR2 YENEEA. Trimming took off 6 bases at V and 7 bases at J, with 12 bases between the two ends. CDR3 nucleotide sequence: TGTGCCAGCAGAGGGGAATTGGACGGGGAGCTGTTTTTT. Translating it yields CASRGELDGELFF.

V is TRBV7-2 and J is TRBJ2-3; no clear D gene. Per the germline V gene, CDR1 is SGHTA and CDR2 is FQGNSA. Trimming stripped 4 bases from V and 4 bases from J, with 6 bases between. The CDR3 consists of 12 residues. The CDR3 loop is CASSSGSDTQYF. The CDR3 region has the DNA TGTGCCAGCAGCTCCGGGTCAGATACGCAGTATTTT.

The J gene is TRBJ2-7, the V gene TRBV30, with D perhaps matching TRBD1 (7 bases). Germline V lookup: CDR1 GTSNPN, CDR2 SVGIG (reference sequence). Trimming removed 4 bases at V and 0 bases at J, with 13 bases between. The CDR3 is 14 amino acids. CDR3 bases: TGTGCCTGGACCCAGGGGGGACCCTCCTACGAGCAGTACTTC. Encoded protein: CAWTQGGPSYEQYF.

The rearrangement joins TRBV11-3 to TRBJ2-1; no definite D call. CDR3 length: 11 residues. Between the trimmed V and J ends, which lost 3 bases and 8 bases, there was a span of 5 bases. Germline-derived CDR1 and CDR2 are SGHNT and YENEEA. CDR3 DNA sequence: TGTGCCAGCAGCTTCGGGTATGAGCAGTTCTTC. Amino acids: CASSFGYEQFF. Supplemented by reference TRBV11-3 and TRBJ2-1, the full variable domain reads EAGVVQSPRYKIIEKKQPVAFWCNPISGHNTLYWYLQNLGQGPELLIRYENEEAVDDSQLPKDRFSAERLKGVDSTLKIQPAELGDSAVYLCASSFGYEQFFGPGTRLTVL.

This chain joins TRBV5-1 and TRBJ1-4; unclear D gene. The CDR3 extends over 16 amino acids. V was cut by 5 bases and J by 3 bases, with 17 bases left in between. The germline V gene has CDR1 SGHRS and CDR2 YFSETQ. The CDR3 sequence: CASSASGVDSNEKLFF. CDR3 coding DNA: TGCGCCAGCAGTGCGAGCGGGGTGGACTCTAATGAAAAACTGTTTTTT. Full variable domain (remainder filled in from reference TRBV5-1 and TRBJ1-4): KAGVTQTPRYLIKTRGQQVTLSCSPISGHRSVSWYQQTPGQGLQFLFEYFSETQRNKGNFPGRFSGRQFSNSRSEMNVSTLELGDSALYLCASSASGVDSNEKLFFGSGTQLSVL.

The V call is TRBV29-1, the J call TRBJ1-5; possible D gene TRBD1, 5 bases. Trimming left V 4 bases short and J 0 bases short, with 7 bases between. The CDR3 is made up of 13 amino acids. Germline CDR1 reads SQVTM; CDR2 reads ANQGSEA. CDR3 sequence reads: CSVGQGSNQPQHF. The CDR3 region has the DNA TGCAGCGTTGGGCAGGGTAGCAATCAGCCCCAGCATTTT.

The chain recombines TRBV4-2 with TRBJ1-6; 7 nucleotides match TRBD1. The CDR3 loop spans 16 amino acids. Looked up from germline, CDR1 is LGHNA and CDR2 is YNFKEQ. The V and J ends lost 0 bases and 4 bases, in that order; junction bases with no gene match: 3. CDR3 bases: TGTGCCAGCAGCCAAGACGGACAGGCTTATAATTCACCCCTCCACTTT. This encodes CASSQDGQAYNSPLHF.

This clone was observed once. The chain couples TRBV27 to TRBJ1-6; D is unclear. The germline CDR1 and CDR2 sequences are MNHEY and SMNVEV (reference sequence). The CDR3 length is 15 residues. V shed 5 bases and J shed 0 bases, with 8 bases lying between them. CDR3 bases: TGTGCCAGCAGTGGGAGGAGCTCCTATAATTCACCCCTCCACTTT. It encodes CASSGRSSYNSPLHF.

The J gene is TRBJ1-1, the V gene TRBV19; 9 positions match TRBD1. Per the germline V gene, CDR1 is LNHDA and CDR2 is SQIVND (reference sequence). CDR3 length equals 14 residues. V was pared by 4 bases and J by 11 bases, with 11 bases of the junction left unmatched. The DNA of the CDR3 is TGTGCCAGTAGTACCTCCGGGACAGGGTCGGAGGCTTTCTTT. Amino acids: CASSTSGTGSEAFF.

The chain uses TRBV2 and TRBJ1-2; unclear D gene. The V gene lost 4 bases and the J gene lost 5 bases, with 5 bases spanning the gap. CDR1 is SNHLY, CDR2 FYNNEI, per germline. There are 11 residues in the CDR3. CDR3 sequence: CASSVQYGYTF. Written as DNA, the CDR3 is TGTGCCAGCAGTGTTCAGTATGGCTACACCTTC.

This sequence joins TRBV2 and TRBJ2-2; D unresolved. With 7 bases removed from V and 1 base from J, the gap between germline ends came to 7 bases. This CDR3 is 13 amino acids long. CDR1 and CDR2 from the germline V gene are SNHLY and FYNNEI. The CDR3 sequence: CASTPRNTGELFF. CDR3 coding DNA: TGTGCCAGCACCCCCAGGAACACCGGGGAGCTGTTTTTT.

This sequence joins TRBV18 and TRBJ1-1; the D is unclear. This CDR3 has 13 residues. Trimming shortened V by 3 bases and J by 1 base, and 6 bases separated the two germline ends. The germline V gene has CDR1 KGHSH and CDR2 LQKENI. CDR3 residues: CASSPESNTEAFF. DNA of the CDR3: TGTGCCAGCTCACCTGAGTCGAACACTGAAGCTTTCTTT.

V usage is TRBV21-1 and J usage is TRBJ1-1; no check of the table's D call, TRBD1, against the DNA was made. TRBV21-1 is termed a pseudogene. This CDR3 region has 19 residues. For the CDR3, the DNA is TGTGCCAGCACTAACAGGGAAGCCAATAGGCCCTGGGGTAGTACTGAAGCTTTCTTT. Translating it yields CASTNREANRPWGSTEAFF.

This chain uses TRBV6-2 or TRBV6-3 with TRBJ2-1, with no clear D. The V end lost 5 bases, the J end lost 9 bases, and 17 bases lay between the germline ends. The CDR3 totals 14 residues. The V gene's germline CDR1 is MNHEY and CDR2 SVGEGT. In DNA, the CDR3 is TGTGCCAGCAGTCGATCGTTCCCCTCGGTTGAGCAGTTCTTC. It codes for CASSRSFPSVEQFF.

The genes are TRBV9 and TRBJ2-1; D uncertain. Germline V CDR1 and CDR2: SGDLS, YYNGEE. The CDR3 is 11 residues long. Trimming stripped 3 bases from V and 5 bases from J, with 3 bases between. CDR3 amino acids: CASSANNEQFF. CDR3 bases: TGTGCCAGCAGCGCCAACAATGAGCAGTTCTTC.

This chain links TRBV4-1 with TRBJ2-7, with 8 bases aligning to TRBD2. Losses at the gene ends were 0 bases for V and 3 bases for J; bases not matched to a gene: 7. CDR1 MGHRA and CDR2 YSYEKL come from the germline V gene. The CDR3 consists of 16 residues. In nucleotides, the CDR3 is TGCGCCAGCAGCCAAGACTGGGCTAGCGGGTTCTACGAGCAGTACTTC. Protein sequence: CASSQDWASGFYEQYF.

The chain uses TRBV7-2 and TRBJ2-2; D not certain. V was trimmed by 1 base and J by 2 bases, leaving 5 bases between them. CDR3 size: 14 residues. CDR1 and CDR2 (germline): SGHTA, FQGNSA. CDR3 coding DNA: TGTGCCAGCAGCTTAGAACATAACACCGGGGAGCTGTTTTTT. It specifies CASSLEHNTGELFF.